This TCR beta chain was identified during a study of cytomegalovirus exposure and HLA in healthy donors. Whole-study findings and limits: Investigators reported under 200 TCR beta chains as tied to cytomegalovirus. While the bulk of TCR sequences proved rare, some public TCRs turned up in many donors.

Profiling relied on immunoSEQ multiplex PCR, and the TCRdb table lists in-frame clones only, not all of them. The sample includes more than 95,000 clones, 95% to 96% of them seen just once. As to this clone: The antigen is unknown.

Input material: PBMCs. The clonotype comes from a man in his late teens or twenties in good health and CMV-seronegative.

The CDR3 loop reads CASTSYNEQFF. In DNA, the CDR3 is TGTGCCAGCACATCCTACAATGAGCAGTTCTTC. The rearrangement uses TRBV6-5 and TRBJ2-1; D is undetermined. The CDR3 has 11 amino acids. The germline V gene encodes CDR1 MNHEY and CDR2 SVGAGI. V lost 7 bases and J lost 1, with 2 bases in between.